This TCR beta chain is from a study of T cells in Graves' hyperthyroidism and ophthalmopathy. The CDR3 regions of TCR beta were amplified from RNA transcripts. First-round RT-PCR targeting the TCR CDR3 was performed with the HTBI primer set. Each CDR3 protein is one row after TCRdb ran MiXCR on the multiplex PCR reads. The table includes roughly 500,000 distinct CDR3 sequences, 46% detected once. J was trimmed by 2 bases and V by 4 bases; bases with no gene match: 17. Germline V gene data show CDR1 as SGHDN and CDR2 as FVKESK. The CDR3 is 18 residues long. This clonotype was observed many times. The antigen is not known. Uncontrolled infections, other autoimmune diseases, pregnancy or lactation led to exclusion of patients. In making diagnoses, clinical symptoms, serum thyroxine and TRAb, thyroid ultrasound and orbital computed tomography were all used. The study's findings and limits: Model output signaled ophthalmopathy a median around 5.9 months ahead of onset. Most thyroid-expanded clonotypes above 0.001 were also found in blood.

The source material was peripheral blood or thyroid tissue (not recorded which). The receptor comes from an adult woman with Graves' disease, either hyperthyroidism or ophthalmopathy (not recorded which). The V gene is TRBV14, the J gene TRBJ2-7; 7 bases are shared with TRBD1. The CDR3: CASSPGQERVGWTYEQYF. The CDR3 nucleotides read TGTGCCAGCAGCCCAGGACAGGAACGGGTAGGGTGGACCTACGAGCAGTACTTC.